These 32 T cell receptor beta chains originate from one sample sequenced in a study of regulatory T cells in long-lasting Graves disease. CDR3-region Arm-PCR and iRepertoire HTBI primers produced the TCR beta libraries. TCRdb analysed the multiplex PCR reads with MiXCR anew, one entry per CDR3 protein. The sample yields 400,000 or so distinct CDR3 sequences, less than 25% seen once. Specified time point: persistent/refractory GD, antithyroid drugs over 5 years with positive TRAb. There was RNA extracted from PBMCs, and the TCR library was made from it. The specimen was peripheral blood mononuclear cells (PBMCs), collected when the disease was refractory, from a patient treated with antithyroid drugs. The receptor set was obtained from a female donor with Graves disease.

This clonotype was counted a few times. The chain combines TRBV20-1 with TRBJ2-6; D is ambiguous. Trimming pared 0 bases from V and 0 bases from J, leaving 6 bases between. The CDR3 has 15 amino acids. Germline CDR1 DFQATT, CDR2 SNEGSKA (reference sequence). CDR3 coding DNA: TGCAGTGCTAGAGATAGGGCCTCTGGGGCCAACGTCCTGACTTTC. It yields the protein CSARDRASGANVLTF.

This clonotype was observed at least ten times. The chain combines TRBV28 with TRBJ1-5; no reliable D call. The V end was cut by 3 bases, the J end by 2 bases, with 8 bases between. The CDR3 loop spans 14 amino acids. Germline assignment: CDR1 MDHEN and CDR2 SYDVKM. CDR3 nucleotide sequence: TGTGCCAGCAGTTTTCGAGGACGCAATCAGCCCCAGCATTTT. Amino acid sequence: CASSFRGRNQPQHF. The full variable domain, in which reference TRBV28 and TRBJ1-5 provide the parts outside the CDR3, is DVKVTQSSRYLVKRTGEKVFLECVQDMDHENMFWYRQDPGLGLRLIYFSYDVKMKEKGDIPEGYSVSREKKERFSLILESASTNQTSMYLCASSFRGRNQPQHFGDGTRLSIL.

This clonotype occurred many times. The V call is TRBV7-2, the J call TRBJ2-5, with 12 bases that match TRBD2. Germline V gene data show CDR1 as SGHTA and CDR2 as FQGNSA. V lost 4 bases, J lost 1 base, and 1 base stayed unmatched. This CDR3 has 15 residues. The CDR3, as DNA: TGTGCCAGCAGCTGGACTAGCGGGGTCCAAGAGACCCAGTACTTC. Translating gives CASSWTSGVQETQYF.

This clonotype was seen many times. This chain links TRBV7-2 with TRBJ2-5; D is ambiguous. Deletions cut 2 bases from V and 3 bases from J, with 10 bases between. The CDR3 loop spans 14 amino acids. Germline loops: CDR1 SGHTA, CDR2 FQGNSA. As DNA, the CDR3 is TGTGCCAGCAGCTTAATACCCTTCGAAGAGACCCAGTACTTC. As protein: CASSLIPFEETQYF.

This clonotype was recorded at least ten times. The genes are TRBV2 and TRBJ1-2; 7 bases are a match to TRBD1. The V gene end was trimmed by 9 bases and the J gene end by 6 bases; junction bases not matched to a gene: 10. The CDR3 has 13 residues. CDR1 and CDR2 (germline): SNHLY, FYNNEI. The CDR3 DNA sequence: TGTGCCAGTGGGCCTCGACAGGGCGATGGCTACACCTTC. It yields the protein CASGPRQGDGYTF.

The CDR3 is CASSPRDRGEETQYF. The CDR3 nucleotides are TGCGCCAGCAGCCCCCGGGACAGGGGAGAGGAGACCCAGTACTTC. The V and J genes are TRBV5-1 and TRBJ2-5, with 10 bases matching TRBD1. This CDR3 spans 15 amino acids. The V gene's germline CDR1 is SGHRS and CDR2 YFSETQ. V dropped 4 bases and J dropped 5; count of bases not matched to a gene: 8.

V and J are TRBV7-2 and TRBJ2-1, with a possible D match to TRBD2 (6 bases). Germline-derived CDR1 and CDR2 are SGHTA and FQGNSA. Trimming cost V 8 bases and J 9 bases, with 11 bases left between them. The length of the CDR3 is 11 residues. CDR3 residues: CASGGAGEQFF. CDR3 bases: TGTGCCAGCGGCGGGGCCGGTGAGCAGTTCTTC.

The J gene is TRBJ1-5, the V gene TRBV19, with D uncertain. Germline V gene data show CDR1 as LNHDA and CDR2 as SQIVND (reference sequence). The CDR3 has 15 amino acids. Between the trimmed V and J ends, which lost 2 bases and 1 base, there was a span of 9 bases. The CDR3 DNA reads TGTGCCAGTAGTATATCTAACAGAAGCAATCAGCCCCAGCATTTT. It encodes CASSISNRSNQPQHF.

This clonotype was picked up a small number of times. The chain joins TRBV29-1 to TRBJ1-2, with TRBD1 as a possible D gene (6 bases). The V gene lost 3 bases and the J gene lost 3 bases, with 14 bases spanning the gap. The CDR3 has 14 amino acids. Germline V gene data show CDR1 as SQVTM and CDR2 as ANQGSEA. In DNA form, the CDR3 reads TGCAGCGTTGAGCCCAGGGGAGGGGACTATGGCTACACCTTC. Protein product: CSVEPRGGDYGYTF.

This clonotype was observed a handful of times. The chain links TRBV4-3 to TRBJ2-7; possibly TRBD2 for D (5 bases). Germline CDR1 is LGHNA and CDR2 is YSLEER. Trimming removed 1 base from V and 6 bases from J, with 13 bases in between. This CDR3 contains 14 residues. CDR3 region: CASSQVAGVGEQYF. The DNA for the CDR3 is TGCGCCAGCAGCCAAGTTGCGGGTGTTGGCGAGCAGTACTTC.

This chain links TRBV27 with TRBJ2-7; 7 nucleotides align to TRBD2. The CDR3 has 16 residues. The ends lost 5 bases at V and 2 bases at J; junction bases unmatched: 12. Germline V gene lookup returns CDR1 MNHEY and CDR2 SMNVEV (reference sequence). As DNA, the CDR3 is TGTGCCAGCAGTCCACGCCCGGGAGGCTCAGCCTACGAGCAGTACTTC. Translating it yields CASSPRPGGSAYEQYF.

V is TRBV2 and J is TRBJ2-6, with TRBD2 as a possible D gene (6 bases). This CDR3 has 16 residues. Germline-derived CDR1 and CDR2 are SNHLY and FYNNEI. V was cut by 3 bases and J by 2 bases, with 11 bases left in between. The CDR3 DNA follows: TGTGCCAGCAGTGAGCACGGGGGTACTGGGGCCAACGTCCTGACTTTC. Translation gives CASSEHGGTGANVLTF.

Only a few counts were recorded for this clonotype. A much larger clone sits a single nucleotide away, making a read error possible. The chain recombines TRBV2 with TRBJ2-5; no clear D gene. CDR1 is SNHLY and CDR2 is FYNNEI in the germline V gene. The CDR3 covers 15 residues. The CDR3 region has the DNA TGTGCCGGCAGTATCTCTCGGACGGGCCAAGAGACCCAGTACTTC. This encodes CAGSISRTGQETQYF.

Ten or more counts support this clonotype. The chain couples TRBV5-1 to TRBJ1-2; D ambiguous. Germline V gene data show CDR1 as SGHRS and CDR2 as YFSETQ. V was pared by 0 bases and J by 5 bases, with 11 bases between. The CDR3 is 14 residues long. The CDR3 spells CASSLEGPLYGYTF. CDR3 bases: TGCGCCAGCAGCTTGGAAGGACCGCTGTATGGCTACACCTTC. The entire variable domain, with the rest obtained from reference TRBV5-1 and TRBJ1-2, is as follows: KAGVTQTPRYLIKTRGQQVTLSCSPISGHRSVSWYQQTPGQGLQFLFEYFSETQRNKGNFPGRFSGRQFSNSRSEMNVSTLELGDSALYLCASSLEGPLYGYTFGSGTRLTVV.

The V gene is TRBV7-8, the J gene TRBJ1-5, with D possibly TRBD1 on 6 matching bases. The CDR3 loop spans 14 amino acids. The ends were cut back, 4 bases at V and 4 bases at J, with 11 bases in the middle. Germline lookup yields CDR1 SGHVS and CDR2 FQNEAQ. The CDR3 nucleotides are TGTGCCAGCAGCTCAGGACAGATAAATCAGCCCCAGCATTTT. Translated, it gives CASSSGQINQPQHF.

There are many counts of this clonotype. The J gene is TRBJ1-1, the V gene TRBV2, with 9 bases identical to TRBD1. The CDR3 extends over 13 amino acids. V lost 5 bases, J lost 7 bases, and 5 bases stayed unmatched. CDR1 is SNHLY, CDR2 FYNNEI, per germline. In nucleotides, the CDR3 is TGTGCCAGCAGTCTGAGGACAGGGGTTGAAGCTTTCTTT. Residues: CASSLRTGVEAFF.

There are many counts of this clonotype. CDR3: CASSQTGRWGTGYLEQYF. In DNA form, the CDR3 reads TGTGCCAGCAGTCAAACTGGGAGATGGGGGACAGGGTATCTCGAGCAGTACTTC. The chain recombines TRBV7-2 with TRBJ2-7, with TRBD1 matching 9 bases. The germline CDR1 and CDR2 sequences are SGHTA and FQGNSA. The CDR3 is 18 amino acids. V was clipped by 6 bases and J by 6 bases; unmatched bases: 21.

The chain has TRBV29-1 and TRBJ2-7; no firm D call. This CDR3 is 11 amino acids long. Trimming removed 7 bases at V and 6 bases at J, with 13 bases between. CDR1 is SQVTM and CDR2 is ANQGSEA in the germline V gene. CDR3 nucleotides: TGCAGCGCGGGTGACGGTGGCGAGCAGTACTTC. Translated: CSAGDGGEQYF.

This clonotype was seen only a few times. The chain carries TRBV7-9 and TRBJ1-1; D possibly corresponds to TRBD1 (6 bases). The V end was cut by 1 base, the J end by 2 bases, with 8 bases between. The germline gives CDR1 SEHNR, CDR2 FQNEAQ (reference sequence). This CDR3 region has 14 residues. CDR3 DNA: TGTGCCAGCAGCTTAGAGGACAGTAACACTGAAGCTTTCTTT. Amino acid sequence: CASSLEDSNTEAFF.

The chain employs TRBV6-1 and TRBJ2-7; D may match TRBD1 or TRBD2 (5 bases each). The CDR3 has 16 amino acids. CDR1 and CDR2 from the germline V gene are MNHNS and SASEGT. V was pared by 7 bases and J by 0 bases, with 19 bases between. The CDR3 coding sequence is TGTGCCAGCACCTCCCCCCGGGGCTGGGACTCCTACGAGCAGTACTTC. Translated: CASTSPRGWDSYEQYF.

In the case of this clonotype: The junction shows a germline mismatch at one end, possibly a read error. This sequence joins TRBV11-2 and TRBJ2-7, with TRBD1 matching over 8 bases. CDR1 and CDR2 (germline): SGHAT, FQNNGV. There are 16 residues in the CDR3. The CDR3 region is CASSQDRQGPAYEQYF. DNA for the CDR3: TGCGCCAGCAGCCAAGATCGACAGGGGCCCGCCTACGAGCAGTACTTC.

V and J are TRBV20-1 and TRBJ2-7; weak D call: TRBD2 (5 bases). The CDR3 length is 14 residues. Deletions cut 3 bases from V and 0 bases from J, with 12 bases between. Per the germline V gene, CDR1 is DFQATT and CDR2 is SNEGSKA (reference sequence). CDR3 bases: TGCAGTGCTAGGAAGAGGGAAAGCTCCTACGAGCAGTACTTC. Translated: CSARKRESSYEQYF.

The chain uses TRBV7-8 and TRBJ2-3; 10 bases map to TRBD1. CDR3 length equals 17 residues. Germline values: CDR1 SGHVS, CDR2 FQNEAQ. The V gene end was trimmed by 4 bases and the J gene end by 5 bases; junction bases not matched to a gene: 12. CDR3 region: CASSSPGDRGIGDTQYF. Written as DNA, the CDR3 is TGTGCCAGCAGCTCCCCGGGGGACAGGGGCATCGGAGATACGCAGTATTTT.

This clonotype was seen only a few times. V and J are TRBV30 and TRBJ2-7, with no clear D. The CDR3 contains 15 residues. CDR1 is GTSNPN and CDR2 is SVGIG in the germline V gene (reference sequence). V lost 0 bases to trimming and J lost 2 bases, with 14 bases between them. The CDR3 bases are TGTGCCTGGAGTGTCAATGGCGAACTAACCTACGAGCAGTACTTC. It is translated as CAWSVNGELTYEQYF.

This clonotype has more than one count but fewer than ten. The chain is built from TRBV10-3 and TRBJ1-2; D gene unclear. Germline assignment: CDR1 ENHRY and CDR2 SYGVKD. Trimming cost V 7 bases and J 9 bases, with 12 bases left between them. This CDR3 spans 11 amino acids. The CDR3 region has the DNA TGTGCCATCATGGACGGCGTCAGCTACACCTTC. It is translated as CAIMDGVSYTF.

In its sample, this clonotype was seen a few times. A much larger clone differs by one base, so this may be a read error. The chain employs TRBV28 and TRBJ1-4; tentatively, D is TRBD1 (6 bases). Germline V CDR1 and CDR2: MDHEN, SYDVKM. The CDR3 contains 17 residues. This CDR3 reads CASENRVSALRDEKLLF. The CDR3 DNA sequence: TGTGCCAGCGAAAACAGGGTGTCGGCCCTTAGGGACGAAAAACTGCTTTTT.

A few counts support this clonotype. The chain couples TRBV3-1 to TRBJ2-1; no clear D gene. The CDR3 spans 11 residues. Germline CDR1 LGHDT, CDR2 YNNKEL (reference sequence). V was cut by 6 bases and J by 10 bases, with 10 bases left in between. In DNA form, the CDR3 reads TGTGCCAGCAGTTTCGGACCCGAGCAGTTCTTC. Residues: CASSFGPEQFF.

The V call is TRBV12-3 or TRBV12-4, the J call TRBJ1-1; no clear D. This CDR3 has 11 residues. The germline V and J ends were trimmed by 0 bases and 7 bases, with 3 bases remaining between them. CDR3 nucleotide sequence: TGTGCCAGCAGTTTAGCGTTTGAAGCTTTCTTT. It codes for CASSLAFEAFF.

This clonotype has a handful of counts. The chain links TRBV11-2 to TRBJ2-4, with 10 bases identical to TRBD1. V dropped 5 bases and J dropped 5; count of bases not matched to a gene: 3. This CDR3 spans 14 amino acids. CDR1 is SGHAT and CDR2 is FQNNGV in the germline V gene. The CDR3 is CASSPGTGENIQYF. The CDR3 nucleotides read TGTGCCAGCAGCCCAGGGACAGGGGAAAACATTCAGTACTTC.

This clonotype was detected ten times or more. CDR3 loop: CASGGAPNEKLFF. DNA of the CDR3: TGTGCCAGCGGGGGGGCGCCTAATGAAAAACTGTTTTTT. The rearrangement links TRBV28 to TRBJ1-4; TRBD1 might be the D (6 bases). Deletions cut 8 bases from V and 3 bases from J, with 10 bases between. The CDR3 totals 13 residues. Germline V gene sequence: CDR1 MDHEN, CDR2 SYDVKM.

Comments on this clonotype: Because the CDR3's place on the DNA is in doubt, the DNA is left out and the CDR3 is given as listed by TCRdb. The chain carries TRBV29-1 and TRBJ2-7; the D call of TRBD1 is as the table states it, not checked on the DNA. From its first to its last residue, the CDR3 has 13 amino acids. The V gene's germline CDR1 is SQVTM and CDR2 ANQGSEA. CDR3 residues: CSVAPGSPNERYF.

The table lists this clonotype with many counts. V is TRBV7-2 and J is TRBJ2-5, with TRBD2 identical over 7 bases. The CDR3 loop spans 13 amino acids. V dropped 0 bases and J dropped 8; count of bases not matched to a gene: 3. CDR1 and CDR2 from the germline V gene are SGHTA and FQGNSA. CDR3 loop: CASSLAGGPTQYF. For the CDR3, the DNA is TGTGCCAGCAGCTTAGCGGGAGGGCCCACCCAGTACTTC. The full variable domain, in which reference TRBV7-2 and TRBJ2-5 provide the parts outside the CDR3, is GAGVSQSPSNKVTEKGKDVELRCDPISGHTALYWYRQSLGQGLEFLIYFQGNSAPDKSGLPSDRFSAERTGGSVSTLTIQRTQQEDSAVYLCASSLAGGPTQYFGPGTRLLVL.